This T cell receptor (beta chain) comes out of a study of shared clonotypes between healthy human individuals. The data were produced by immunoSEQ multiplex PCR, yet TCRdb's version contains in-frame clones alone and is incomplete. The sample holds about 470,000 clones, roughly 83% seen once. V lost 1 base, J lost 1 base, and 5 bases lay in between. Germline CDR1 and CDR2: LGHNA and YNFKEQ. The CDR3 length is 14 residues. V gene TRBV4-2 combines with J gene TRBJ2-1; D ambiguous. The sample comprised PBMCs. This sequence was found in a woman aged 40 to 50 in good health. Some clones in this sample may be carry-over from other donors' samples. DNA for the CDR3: TGTGCCAGCAGCCAAGGAAAATCCTACAATGAGCAGTTCTTC. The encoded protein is CASSQGKSYNEQFF.